This TCR beta chain was recovered during a study of shared T cell receptors in the human thymus. The CDR3 consists of 15 residues. V was pared by 0 bases and J by 3 bases, with 5 bases of the junction left unmatched. Germline V gives CDR1 SGHDT, CDR2 YYEEEE. Only in-frame clones appear in the TCRdb table, and some are missing; sequencing was by immunoSEQ multiplex PCR. The sample consists of hundreds of thousands of clones, 80% to 90% of them appearing once. These data were also reused for a study on human thymus T cells. That paper notes: Healthy Finnish infants undergoing corrective surgery for congenital heart defects were used as donors. Resections obtained during corrective heart surgery supplied the thymus tissue. Thymic and blood repertoires appeared to display a bias in their usage of V and J genes. Thymic repertoires from unrelated individuals overlapped highly, related research reported.

J is TRBJ1-1 and V is TRBV5-6; 7 bases are a match to TRBD1. Specimen: thymocytes. The TCR comes from a boy in the first two years of life with a congenital heart defect. The CDR3 region has the DNA TGTGCCAGCAGCTTGGATATCAGGGGGGACACTGAAGCTTTCTTT. Translated, it gives CASSLDIRGDTEAFF.